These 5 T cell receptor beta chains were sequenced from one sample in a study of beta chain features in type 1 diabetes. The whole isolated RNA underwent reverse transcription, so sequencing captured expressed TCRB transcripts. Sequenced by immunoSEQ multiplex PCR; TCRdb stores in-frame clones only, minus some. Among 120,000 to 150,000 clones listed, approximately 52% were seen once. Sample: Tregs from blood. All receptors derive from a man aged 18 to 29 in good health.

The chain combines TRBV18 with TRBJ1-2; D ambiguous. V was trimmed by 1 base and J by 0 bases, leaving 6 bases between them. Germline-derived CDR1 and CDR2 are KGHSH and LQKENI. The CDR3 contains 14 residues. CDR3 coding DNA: TGTGCCAGCTCACCACAGGAGTCTAACTATGGCTACACCTTC. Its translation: CASSPQESNYGYTF.

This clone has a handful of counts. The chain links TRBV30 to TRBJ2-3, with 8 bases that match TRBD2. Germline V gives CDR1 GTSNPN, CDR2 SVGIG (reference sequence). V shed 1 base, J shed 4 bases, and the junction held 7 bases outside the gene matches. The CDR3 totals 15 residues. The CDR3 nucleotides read TGTGCCTGGAGTGCTCAGACTAGCGACGCAGATACGCAGTATTTT. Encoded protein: CAWSAQTSDADTQYF.

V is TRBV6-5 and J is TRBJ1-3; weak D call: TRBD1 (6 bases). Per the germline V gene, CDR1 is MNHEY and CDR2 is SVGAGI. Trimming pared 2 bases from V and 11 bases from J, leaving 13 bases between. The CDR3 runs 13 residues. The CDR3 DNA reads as TGTGCCAGCAGTTACGGGGGACACCAACCCATATATTTT. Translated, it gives CASSYGGHQPIYF.

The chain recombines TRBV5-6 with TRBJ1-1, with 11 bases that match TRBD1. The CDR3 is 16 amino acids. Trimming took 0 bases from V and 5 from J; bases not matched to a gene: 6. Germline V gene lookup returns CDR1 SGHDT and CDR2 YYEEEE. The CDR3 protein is CASSLGGQGARTEAFF. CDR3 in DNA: TGTGCCAGCAGCTTGGGAGGACAGGGGGCGCGAACTGAAGCTTTCTTT.

CDR3 bases: TGCGCCAGCAGTCAATCGAGGGCAGCCTCTTACGAGCAGTACTTC. Protein sequence: CASSQSRAASYEQYF. The chain is built from TRBV23-1 and TRBJ2-7; D might be TRBD2 (5 bases). TRBV23-1 counts as an open reading frame of uncertain function. V was trimmed by 0 bases and J by 4 bases, leaving 13 bases between them. CDR3 length equals 15 residues.